Listed here are 21 T cell receptor beta chains from one sample, sequenced in a study of cytomegalovirus exposure and HLA in healthy donors. 13 Jbeta primers and 60 Vbeta primers were used for the PCR. The protocol was immunoSEQ multiplex PCR, while the TCRdb copy is restricted to in-frame clones and leaves out a portion. The sample includes about 68,000 clones, approximately 78% seen only once; the top ten take 5% to 8.5%. The source material was PBMCs. The receptor set was obtained from a human donor in good health.

The V and J genes are TRBV5-1 and TRBJ2-3; D perhaps matches TRBD2 (6 bases). CDR1 and CDR2 (germline): SGHRS, YFSETQ. V was shortened by 4 bases and J by 2 bases, with 11 bases between the two germline ends. The CDR3 covers 14 residues. The CDR3 sequence is CASSITGVTDTQYF. CDR3 nucleotides: TGCGCCAGCAGCATCACGGGAGTCACAGATACGCAGTATTTT. The complete variable domain, with remaining parts taken from reference TRBV5-1 and TRBJ2-3, reads KAGVTQTPRYLIKTRGQQVTLSCSPISGHRSVSWYQQTPGQGLQFLFEYFSETQRNKGNFPGRFSGRQFSNSRSEMNVSTLELGDSALYLCASSITGVTDTQYFGPGTRLTVL.

The V and J genes are TRBV18 and TRBJ2-1; 15 nucleotides align to TRBD2. The length of the CDR3 is 15 residues. Germline V gene lookup returns CDR1 KGHSH and CDR2 LQKENI. J gave up 15 bases and V 3 bases, and 9 bases lay outside the gene matches. The CDR3 bases are TGTGCCAGCTCACCTCCGGGACTAGCGGGGGGCGAGGGGTTCTTC. Translating gives CASSPPGLAGGEGFF.

The chain combines TRBV5-1 with TRBJ1-3, with 7 bases identical to TRBD1. Germline values: CDR1 SGHRS, CDR2 YFSETQ. The ends lost 3 bases at V and 4 bases at J; junction bases unmatched: 7. The CDR3 runs 15 residues. CDR3 residues: CASSSEGASGNTIYF. The CDR3 bases are TGCGCCAGCAGCTCGGAGGGGGCTTCAGGAAACACCATATATTTT.

This clone is a singleton in its sample. The rearrangement links TRBV5-1 to TRBJ2-7; the D gene is possibly TRBD1 (5 bases). The CDR3 runs 13 residues. In germline, CDR1 is SGHRS, CDR2 YFSETQ. V was pared by 3 bases and J by 5 bases, with 12 bases between. CDR3 sequence: CASSSSGADEQYF. CDR3 nucleotide sequence: TGCGCCAGCAGCTCGTCTGGGGCAGACGAGCAGTACTTC. The entire variable domain, with the rest obtained from reference TRBV5-1 and TRBJ2-7, is as follows: KAGVTQTPRYLIKTRGQQVTLSCSPISGHRSVSWYQQTPGQGLQFLFEYFSETQRNKGNFPGRFSGRQFSNSRSEMNVSTLELGDSALYLCASSSSGADEQYFGPGTRLTVT.

The chain uses TRBV6-6 and TRBJ2-5; 8 nucleotides agree with TRBD1. This CDR3 spans 16 amino acids. The ends lost 4 bases at V and 3 bases at J; junction bases unmatched: 10. Germline V gene sequence: CDR1 MNHNY, CDR2 SVGAGI (reference sequence). The CDR3 sequence: CASSLFLQGAKETQYF. CDR3 DNA: TGTGCCAGCAGTTTATTCTTGCAGGGGGCTAAAGAGACCCAGTACTTC.

The rearrangement joins TRBV5-1 to TRBJ2-2; 11 nucleotides line up with TRBD2. CDR3 length: 18 amino acids. Germline CDR1 SGHRS, CDR2 YFSETQ. Trimming took 1 base from V and 4 from J; bases not matched to a gene: 9. CDR3 in DNA: TGCGCCAGCAGCTTGCCTAGCGGGGGGACCCGAGCCACCGGGGAGCTGTTTTTT. Its translation: CASSLPSGGTRATGELFF.

This chain uses TRBV7-9 with TRBJ1-1; 8 bases line up with TRBD1. Germline CDR1 is SEHNR and CDR2 is FQNEAQ (reference sequence). Trimming cost V 6 bases and J 2 bases; bases outside gene matches: 5. The CDR3 runs 14 residues. The CDR3 spells CASSFDRGNTEAFF. As DNA, the CDR3 is TGTGCCAGCAGTTTTGACAGGGGTAACACTGAAGCTTTCTTT.

The chain links TRBV4-3 to TRBJ1-5; D is uncertain. The V end lost 0 bases, the J end lost 7 bases, and 13 bases lay between the germline ends. This CDR3 spans 15 amino acids. Germline-derived CDR1 and CDR2 are LGHNA and YSLEER. The CDR3 loop is CASSQDLGVGQPQHF. The CDR3 coding sequence is TGCGCCAGCAGCCAAGATCTCGGGGTGGGGCAGCCCCAGCATTTT.

The CDR3 reads CASSVGTGAGNTIYF. The CDR3 bases are TGTGCCAGCAGCGTCGGGACAGGGGCTGGAAACACCATATATTTT. The rearrangement links TRBV9 to TRBJ1-3, with TRBD1 matching 10 bases. The CDR3 length is 15 residues. CDR1 is SGDLS, CDR2 YYNGEE, per germline. V shed 2 bases and J 2 bases; nucleotides not matched to a gene: 1.

The CDR3, as DNA: TGTGCCAGTAGTAAGGGAAGGGGATCCTATAATTCACCCCTCCACTTT. Its protein product is CASSKGRGSYNSPLHF. The J gene is TRBJ1-6, the V gene TRBV19; perhaps TRBD1 as D (5 bases). Germline CDR1 LNHDA, CDR2 SQIVND (reference sequence). The CDR3 has 16 residues. The V and J ends lost 4 bases and 1 base respectively, with 11 bases between them.

The chain carries TRBV29-1 and TRBJ1-4; 7 bases map to TRBD1. CDR1 and CDR2 (germline): SQVTM, ANQGSEA. V gave up 4 bases and J gave up 8 bases; unmatched junction bases: 4. This CDR3 region has 12 residues. The CDR3: CSVGQGREKLFF. CDR3 bases: TGCAGCGTTGGACAGGGTAGGGAAAAACTGTTTTTT.

The gene calls are TRBV5-1 and TRBJ2-3, with a possible D match to TRBD2 (7 bases). V was shortened by 3 bases and J by 3 bases, with 11 bases between the two germline ends. From germline, CDR1 is SGHRS and CDR2 YFSETQ. The CDR3 has 14 residues. The DNA of the CDR3 is TGCGCCAGCAGCTGGGAGGGGGGTACAGATACGCAGTATTTT. Encoded protein: CASSWEGGTDTQYF.

This clone appeared once. The gene calls are TRBV19 and TRBJ2-2, with TRBD1 matching over 7 bases. This CDR3 comprises 15 residues. The germline V gene has CDR1 LNHDA and CDR2 SQIVND (reference sequence). The V gene end was trimmed by 5 bases and the J gene end by 4 bases; junction bases not matched to a gene: 7. CDR3 sequence reads: CASSVRTGGTGELFF. For the CDR3, the DNA is TGTGCCAGTAGTGTTCGGACAGGAGGCACCGGGGAGCTGTTTTTT.

CDR3 sequence reads: CAWSSSVVTDTQYF. The CDR3, as DNA: TGTGCCTGGAGTTCTTCCGTTGTCACAGATACGCAGTATTTT. The chain couples TRBV30 to TRBJ2-3; no firm D call. Germline CDR1 is GTSNPN and CDR2 is SVGIG (reference sequence). This CDR3 contains 14 residues. The ends were cut back, 2 bases at V and 2 bases at J, with 11 bases in the middle.

The sample holds a few counts of this clone. The chain has TRBV5-3 and TRBJ2-7; 9 positions match TRBD1. TRBV5-3 is flagged as an ORF with uncertain function. The CDR3 sequence is 14 residues long. Trimming took 4 bases from V and 4 from J; bases not matched to a gene: 6. CDR3 sequence (DNA): TGTGCCAGAAGCGCGGGACAGGGACTTTACGAGCAGTACTTC. Translating it yields CARSAGQGLYEQYF.

The chain recombines TRBV27 with TRBJ1-5; D is uncertain. Germline V gene data show CDR1 as MNHEY and CDR2 as SMNVEV (reference sequence). The CDR3 contains 13 residues. V lost 5 bases, J lost 5 bases, and 10 bases lay in between. CDR3 nucleotide sequence: TGTGCCAGCAGTCTAGGGAGGGATCAGCCCCAGCATTTT. Protein: CASSLGRDQPQHF.

The rearrangement uses TRBV7-8 and TRBJ2-5, with no clear D. Between the trimmed V and J ends, which lost 1 base and 2 bases, there was a span of 8 bases. Germline assignment: CDR1 SGHVS and CDR2 FQNEAQ. The CDR3 loop spans 14 amino acids. For the CDR3, the DNA is TGTGCCAGCAGCTTAGTTTTTAGACAAGAGACCCAGTACTTC. Its translation is CASSLVFRQETQYF.

The J gene is TRBJ2-5, the V gene TRBV9; 12 nucleotides align to TRBD1. Germline CDR1 is SGDLS and CDR2 is YYNGEE. The J segment lost 5 bases and the V segment lost 4 bases, leaving 9 bases of the junction unmatched. This CDR3 region has 16 residues. CDR3 region: CASSPEGTGGAETQYF. DNA for the CDR3: TGTGCCAGCAGCCCCGAGGGGACAGGGGGCGCTGAGACCCAGTACTTC.

This clone appeared once. V and J are TRBV7-2 and TRBJ1-5; TRBD1 is a possible D gene (6 bases). CDR3 length: 13 residues. The V gene's germline CDR1 is SGHTA and CDR2 FQGNSA. V shed 1 base and J shed 9 bases, with 10 bases lying between them. CDR3 DNA sequence: TGTGCCAGCAGCTTAGGACAGGAAGGGCCCCAGCATTTT. This encodes CASSLGQEGPQHF.

The V and J genes are TRBV7-2 and TRBJ2-1, with 7 nucleotides matching TRBD1. The CDR3 is made up of 15 amino acids. Germline values: CDR1 SGHTA, CDR2 FQGNSA. With V trimmed by 5 bases and J by 4 bases, 8 bases remained unmatched. DNA for the CDR3: TGTGCCAGCAGCCCACAGGGGAGTGATTACAATGAGCAGTTCTTC. Protein: CASSPQGSDYNEQFF.

This clone was seen only a few times. The chain employs TRBV7-9 and TRBJ1-4; 11 bases agree with TRBD1. Germline lookup yields CDR1 SEHNR and CDR2 FQNEAQ (reference sequence). This CDR3 is built from 17 residues. J gave up 5 bases and V 6 bases, and 11 bases lay outside the gene matches. The DNA of the CDR3 is TGTGCCAGCAGAAGCCGGGACAGGGGGACGGAGAATGAAAAACTGTTTTTT. It translates to CASRSRDRGTENEKLFF.